This T cell receptor beta chain was recorded in a study of tumor-infiltrating lymphocytes in primary liver carcinoma. Study information: Sample yields, roughly 3.65 to 7.13 million productive TCRbeta reads, were similar across the tissue types. Overall study results and limits: Tumor top-250-clone fractions significantly exceeded those of blood (p = 0.039).

The input was about 490 ng total RNA; TCR beta cDNA was made from it with a constant-region primer. Sequencing libraries for TCR beta derived from three nested multiplex PCR rounds that used slightly modified ARM-PCR. In the first two PCR rounds, TRBV1-TRBV30 forward primers were paired with a C-beta reverse primer, and each round lasted approximately 9 cycles. TCRdb ran MiXCR on the multiplex PCR reads and lists one entry per CDR3 protein. The data contain over 100,000 distinct CDR3 sequences, around 65% of them seen just once; the ten biggest clones take up more than 7%. The V and J ends lost 1 base and 6 bases respectively, with 10 bases between them. This CDR3 spans 14 amino acids. Scientists recovered RNA and DNA together from about 20-30 mg of unsorted bulk tissue. Surgical resection treated primary liver carcinoma in the patients. This clonotype was recorded at least ten times. Antigen unknown.

This TCR came from a woman aged 55-69 years with primary liver carcinoma and hepatitis B virus infection. Sequencing was done on a sample of tumor-adjacent normal liver tissue. The chain combines TRBV12-3 or TRBV12-4 with TRBJ2-1; no definite D call. The chain's CDR3 is CASSLGGWGNEQFF. The DNA of the CDR3 is TGTGCCAGCAGTTTAGGGGGTTGGGGCAATGAGCAGTTCTTC.